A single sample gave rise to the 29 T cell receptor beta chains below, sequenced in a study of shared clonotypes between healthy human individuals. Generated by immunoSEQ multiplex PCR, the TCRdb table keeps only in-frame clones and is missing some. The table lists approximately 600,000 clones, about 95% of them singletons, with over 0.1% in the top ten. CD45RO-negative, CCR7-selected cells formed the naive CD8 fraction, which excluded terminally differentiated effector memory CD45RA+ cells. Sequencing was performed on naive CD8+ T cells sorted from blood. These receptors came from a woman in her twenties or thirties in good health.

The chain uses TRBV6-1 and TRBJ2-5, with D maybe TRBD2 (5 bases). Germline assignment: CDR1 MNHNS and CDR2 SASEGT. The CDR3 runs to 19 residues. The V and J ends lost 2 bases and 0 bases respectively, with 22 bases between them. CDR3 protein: CASSETEYSGISYQETQYF. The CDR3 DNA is TGTGCCAGCAGTGAAACTGAGTACAGCGGAATATCATACCAAGAGACCCAGTACTTC.

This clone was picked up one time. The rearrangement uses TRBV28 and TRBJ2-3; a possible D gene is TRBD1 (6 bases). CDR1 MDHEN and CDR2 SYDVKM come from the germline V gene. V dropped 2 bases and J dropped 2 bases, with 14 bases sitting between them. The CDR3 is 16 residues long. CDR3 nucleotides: TGTGCCAGCAGTTTACGTTCCAGGGACATCACAGATACGCAGTATTTT. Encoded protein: CASSLRSRDITDTQYF.

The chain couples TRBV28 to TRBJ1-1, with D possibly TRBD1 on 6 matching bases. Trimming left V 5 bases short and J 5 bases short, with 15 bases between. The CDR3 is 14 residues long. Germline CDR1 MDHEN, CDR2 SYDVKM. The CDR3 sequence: CASSDRGGGTEAFF. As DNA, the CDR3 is TGTGCCAGCAGTGACAGAGGGGGAGGGACTGAAGCTTTCTTT.

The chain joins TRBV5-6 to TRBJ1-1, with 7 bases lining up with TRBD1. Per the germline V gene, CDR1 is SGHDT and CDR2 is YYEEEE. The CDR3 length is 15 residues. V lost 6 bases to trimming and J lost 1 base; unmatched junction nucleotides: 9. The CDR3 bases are TGTGCCAGCACACCCGGGACAGTGACGAACACTGAAGCTTTCTTT. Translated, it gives CASTPGTVTNTEAFF.

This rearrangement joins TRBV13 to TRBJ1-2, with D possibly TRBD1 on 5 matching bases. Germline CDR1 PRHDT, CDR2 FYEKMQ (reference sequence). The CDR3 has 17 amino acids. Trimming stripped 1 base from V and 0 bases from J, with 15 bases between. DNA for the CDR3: TGTGCCAGCAGCTTAGAACCCGACCAGGGAGCTAACTATGGCTACACCTTC. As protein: CASSLEPDQGANYGYTF.

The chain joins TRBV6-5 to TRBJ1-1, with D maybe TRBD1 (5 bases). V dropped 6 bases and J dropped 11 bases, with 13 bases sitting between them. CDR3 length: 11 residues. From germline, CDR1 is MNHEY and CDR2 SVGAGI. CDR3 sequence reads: CASRGPKRAFF. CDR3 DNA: TGTGCCAGCAGGGGACCCAAGAGGGCTTTCTTT.

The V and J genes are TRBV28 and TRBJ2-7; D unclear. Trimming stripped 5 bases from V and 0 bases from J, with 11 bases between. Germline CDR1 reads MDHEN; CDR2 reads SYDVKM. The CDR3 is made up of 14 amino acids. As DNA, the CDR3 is TGTGCCAGCAGTATAGGACGGAGCTCCTACGAGCAGTACTTC. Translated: CASSIGRSSYEQYF. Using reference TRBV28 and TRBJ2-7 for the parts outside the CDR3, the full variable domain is DVKVTQSSRYLVKRTGEKVFLECVQDMDHENMFWYRQDPGLGLRLIYFSYDVKMKEKGDIPEGYSVSREKKERFSLILESASTNQTSMYLCASSIGRSSYEQYFGPGTRLTVT.

CDR3 region: CASSYSGLAGAREQFF. In DNA, the CDR3 is TGTGCCAGCAGTTACTCGGGACTAGCGGGAGCGCGGGAGCAGTTCTTC. The V gene is TRBV6-5, the J gene TRBJ2-1, with 14 bases lining up with TRBD2. The CDR3 covers 16 residues. Germline CDR1 reads MNHEY; CDR2 reads SVGAGI. V was clipped by 0 bases and J by 10 bases; unmatched bases: 5.

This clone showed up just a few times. The CDR3 loop reads CASSRVAGIQETQYF. CDR3 DNA sequence: TGTGCCAGCAGCCGGGTAGCGGGAATTCAAGAGACCCAGTACTTC. This chain links TRBV28 with TRBJ2-5; 8 bases line up with TRBD2. Per germline, CDR1 MDHEN and CDR2 SYDVKM. This CDR3 has 15 amino acids. Unmatched junction bases numbered 8, after V lost 6 bases and J lost 2 bases.

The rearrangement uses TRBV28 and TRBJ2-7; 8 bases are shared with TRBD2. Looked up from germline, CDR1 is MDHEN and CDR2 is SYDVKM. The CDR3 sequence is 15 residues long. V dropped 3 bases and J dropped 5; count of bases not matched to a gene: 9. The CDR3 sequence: CASSFLAGGGNEQYF. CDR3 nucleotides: TGTGCCAGCAGTTTCTTGGCGGGAGGCGGCAACGAGCAGTACTTC.

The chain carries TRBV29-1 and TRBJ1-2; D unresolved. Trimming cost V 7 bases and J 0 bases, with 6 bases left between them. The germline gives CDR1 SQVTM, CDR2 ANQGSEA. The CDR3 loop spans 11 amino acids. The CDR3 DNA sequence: TGCAGCGCCGGAGCTAACTATGGCTACACCTTC. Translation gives CSAGANYGYTF.

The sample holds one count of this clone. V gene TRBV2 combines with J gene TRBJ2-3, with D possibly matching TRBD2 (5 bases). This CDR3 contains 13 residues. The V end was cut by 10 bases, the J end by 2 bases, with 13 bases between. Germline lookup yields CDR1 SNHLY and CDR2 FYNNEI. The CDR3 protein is CATCDYTTDTQYF. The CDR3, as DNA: TGTGCCACCTGTGACTACACCACAGATACGCAGTATTTT.

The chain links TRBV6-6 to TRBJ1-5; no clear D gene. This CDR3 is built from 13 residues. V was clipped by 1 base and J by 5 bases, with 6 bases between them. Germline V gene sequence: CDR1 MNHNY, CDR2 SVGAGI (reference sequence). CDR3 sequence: CASSYYGYQPQHF. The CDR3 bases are TGTGCCAGCAGTTACTACGGTTATCAGCCCCAGCATTTT.

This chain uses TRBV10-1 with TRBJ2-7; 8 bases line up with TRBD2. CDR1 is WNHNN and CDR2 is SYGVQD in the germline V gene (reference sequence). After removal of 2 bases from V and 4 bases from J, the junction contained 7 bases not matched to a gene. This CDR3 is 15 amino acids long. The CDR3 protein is CASSERAGASYEQYF. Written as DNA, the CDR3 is TGCGCCAGCAGTGAGCGAGCGGGGGCCTCTTACGAGCAGTACTTC.

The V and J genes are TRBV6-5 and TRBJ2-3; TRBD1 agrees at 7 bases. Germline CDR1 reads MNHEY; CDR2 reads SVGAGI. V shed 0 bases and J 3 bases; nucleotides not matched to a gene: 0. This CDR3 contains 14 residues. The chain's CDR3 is CASSYSTGTDTQYF. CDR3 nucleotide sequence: TGTGCCAGCAGTTACTCGACAGGGACAGATACGCAGTATTTT.

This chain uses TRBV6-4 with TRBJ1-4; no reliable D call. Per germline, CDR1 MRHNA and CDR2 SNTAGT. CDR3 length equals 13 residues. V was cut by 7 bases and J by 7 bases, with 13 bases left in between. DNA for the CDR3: TGTGCCAGCACAGTGGGGAGTCGTGAAAAACTGTTTTTT. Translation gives CASTVGSREKLFF.

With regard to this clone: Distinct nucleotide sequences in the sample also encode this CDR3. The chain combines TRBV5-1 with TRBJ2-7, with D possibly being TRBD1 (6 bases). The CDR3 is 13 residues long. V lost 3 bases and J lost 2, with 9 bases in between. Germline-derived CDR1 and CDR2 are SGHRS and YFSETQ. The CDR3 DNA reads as TGCGCCAGCAGCTACGGACAGACCTACGAGCAGTACTTC. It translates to CASSYGQTYEQYF.

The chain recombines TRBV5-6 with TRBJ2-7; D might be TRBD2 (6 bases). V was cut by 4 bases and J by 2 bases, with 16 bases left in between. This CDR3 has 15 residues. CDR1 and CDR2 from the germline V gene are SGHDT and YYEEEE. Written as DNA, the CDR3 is TGTGCCAGCAGCCTTGTACGGGAGATCCCCTACGAGCAGTACTTC. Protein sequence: CASSLVREIPYEQYF.

CDR3 bases: TGTGCCAGCGCTTCTGACTCTGGAAACACCATATATTTT. It specifies CASASDSGNTIYF. The chain joins TRBV7-9 to TRBJ1-3; no reliable D call. CDR1 is SEHNR, CDR2 FQNEAQ, per germline (reference sequence). The CDR3 has 13 amino acids. V was pared by 8 bases and J by 0 bases, with 8 bases between.

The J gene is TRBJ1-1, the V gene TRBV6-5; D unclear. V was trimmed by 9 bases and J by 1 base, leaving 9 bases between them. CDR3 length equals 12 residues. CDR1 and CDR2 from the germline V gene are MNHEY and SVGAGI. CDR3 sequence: CASLGPNTEAFF. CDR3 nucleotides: TGTGCCAGTCTAGGCCCGAACACTGAAGCTTTCTTT.

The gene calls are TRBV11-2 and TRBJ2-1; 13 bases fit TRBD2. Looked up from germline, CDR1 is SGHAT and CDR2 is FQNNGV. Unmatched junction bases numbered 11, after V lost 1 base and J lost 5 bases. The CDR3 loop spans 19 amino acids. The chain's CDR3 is CASSLVSLAGGPRNNEQFF. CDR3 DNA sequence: TGTGCCAGCAGCTTAGTTTCACTAGCGGGAGGGCCAAGGAACAATGAGCAGTTCTTC.

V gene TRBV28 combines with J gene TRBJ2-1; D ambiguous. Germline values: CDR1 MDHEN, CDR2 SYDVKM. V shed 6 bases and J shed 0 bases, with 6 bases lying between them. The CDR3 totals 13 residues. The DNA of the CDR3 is TGTGCCAGCAGAGCGAGCTCCTACAATGAGCAGTTCTTC. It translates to CASRASSYNEQFF. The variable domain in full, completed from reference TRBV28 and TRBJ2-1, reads DVKVTQSSRYLVKRTGEKVFLECVQDMDHENMFWYRQDPGLGLRLIYFSYDVKMKEKGDIPEGYSVSREKKERFSLILESASTNQTSMYLCASRASSYNEQFFGPGTRLTVL.

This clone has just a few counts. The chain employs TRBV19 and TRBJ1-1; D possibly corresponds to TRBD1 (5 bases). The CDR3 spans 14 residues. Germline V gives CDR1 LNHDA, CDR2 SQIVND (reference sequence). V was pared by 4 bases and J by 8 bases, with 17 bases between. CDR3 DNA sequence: TGTGCCAGTAGTACCGTTACAGGTTTCAGCGAAGCTTTCTTT. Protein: CASSTVTGFSEAFF.

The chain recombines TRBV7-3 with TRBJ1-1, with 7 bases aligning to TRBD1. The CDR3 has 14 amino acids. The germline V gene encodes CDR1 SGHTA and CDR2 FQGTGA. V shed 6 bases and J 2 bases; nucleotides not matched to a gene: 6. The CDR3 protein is CASRREGANTEAFF. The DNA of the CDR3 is TGTGCCAGCAGACGAGAGGGGGCAAACACTGAAGCTTTCTTT.

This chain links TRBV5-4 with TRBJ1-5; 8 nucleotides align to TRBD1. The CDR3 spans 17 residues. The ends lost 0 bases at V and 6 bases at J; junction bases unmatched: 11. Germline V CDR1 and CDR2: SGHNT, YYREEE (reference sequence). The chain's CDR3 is CASSLGPGTGPSQPQHF. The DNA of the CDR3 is TGTGCCAGCAGCTTGGGCCCCGGGACAGGCCCCTCTCAGCCCCAGCATTTT.

The CDR3 DNA sequence: TGTGCCAGCAGTTACCCACCGGGAGGGAACACTGAAGCTTTCTTT. Translated: CASSYPPGGNTEAFF. The gene calls are TRBV6-7 and TRBJ1-1, with no clear D. TRBV6-7 is reported as an ORF; its role is uncertain. Trimming took 2 bases from V and 1 from J, leaving 11 bases between them. CDR3 length: 15 amino acids.

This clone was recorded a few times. CDR3 nucleotide sequence: TGTGCCAGTAAGGGGGAGGGCTCATGGGATCAGCCCCAGCATTTT. This translates into CASKGEGSWDQPQHF. This rearrangement joins TRBV19 to TRBJ1-5, with D maybe TRBD1 (6 bases). The CDR3 loop spans 15 amino acids. Germline V gene sequence: CDR1 LNHDA, CDR2 SQIVND (reference sequence). Trimming pared 7 bases from V and 5 bases from J, leaving 18 bases between. Full variable domain (missing parts from reference TRBV19 and TRBJ1-5): DGGITQSPKYLFRKEGQNVTLSCEQNLNHDAMYWYRQDPGQGLRLIYYSQIVNDFQKGDIAEGYSVSREKKESFPLTVTSAQKNPTAFYLCASKGEGSWDQPQHFGDGTRLSIL.

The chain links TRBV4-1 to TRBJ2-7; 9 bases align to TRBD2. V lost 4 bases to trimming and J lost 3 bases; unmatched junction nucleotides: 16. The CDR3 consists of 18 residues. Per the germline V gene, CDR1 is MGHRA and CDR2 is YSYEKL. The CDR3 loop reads CASSPSGQTSGDHYEQYF. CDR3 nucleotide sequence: TGCGCCAGCAGCCCGTCAGGTCAGACTAGCGGTGATCACTACGAGCAGTACTTC.

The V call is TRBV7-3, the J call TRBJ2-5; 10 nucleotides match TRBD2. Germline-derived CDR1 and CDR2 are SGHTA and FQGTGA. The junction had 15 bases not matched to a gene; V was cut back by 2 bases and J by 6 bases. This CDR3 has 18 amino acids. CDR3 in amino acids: CASSLFASGRLGKKTQYF. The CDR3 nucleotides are TGTGCCAGCAGCTTATTCGCTAGCGGGAGACTGGGGAAAAAGACCCAGTACTTC.